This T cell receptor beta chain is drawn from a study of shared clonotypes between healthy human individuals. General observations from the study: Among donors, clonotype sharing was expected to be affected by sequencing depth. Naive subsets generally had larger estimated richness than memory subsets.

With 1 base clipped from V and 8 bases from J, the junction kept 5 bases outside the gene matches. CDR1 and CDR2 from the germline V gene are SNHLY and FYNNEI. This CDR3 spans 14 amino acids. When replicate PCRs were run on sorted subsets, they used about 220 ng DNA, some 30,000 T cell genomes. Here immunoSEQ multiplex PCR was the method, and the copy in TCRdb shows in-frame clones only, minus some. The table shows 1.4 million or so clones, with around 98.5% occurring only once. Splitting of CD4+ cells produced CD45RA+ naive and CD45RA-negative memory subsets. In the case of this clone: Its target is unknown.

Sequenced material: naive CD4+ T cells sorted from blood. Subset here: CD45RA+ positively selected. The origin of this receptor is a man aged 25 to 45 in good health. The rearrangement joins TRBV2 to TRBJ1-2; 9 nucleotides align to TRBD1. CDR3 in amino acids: CASSEDRGRRGYTF. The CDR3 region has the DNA TGTGCCAGCAGTGAAGACAGGGGGCGCAGGGGCTACACCTTC.